This TCR beta chain was obtained from a study of blood T cell repertoires in COVID-19. This CDR3 spans 15 amino acids. J lost 9 bases, V lost 6 bases, and 9 bases had no gene match. The germline V gene has CDR1 LNHDA and CDR2 SQIVND (reference sequence). Here immunoSEQ multiplex PCR was the method, and the copy in TCRdb shows in-frame clones only, minus some. The profile covers fewer than 200,000 clones, with 80% to 90% appearing a single time and approximately 2% taken by the ten largest. This clonotype was obtained from a man aged 18 to 29 who had recovered from COVID-19. Sample: peripheral blood. The chain joins TRBV19 to TRBJ1-5; 12 bases are shared with TRBD1. The CDR3 nucleotides are TGTGCCAGTAGCCCCGGGACAGGGGGCTCTTGGCCCCAGCATTTT. Amino acid sequence: CASSPGTGGSWPQHF.